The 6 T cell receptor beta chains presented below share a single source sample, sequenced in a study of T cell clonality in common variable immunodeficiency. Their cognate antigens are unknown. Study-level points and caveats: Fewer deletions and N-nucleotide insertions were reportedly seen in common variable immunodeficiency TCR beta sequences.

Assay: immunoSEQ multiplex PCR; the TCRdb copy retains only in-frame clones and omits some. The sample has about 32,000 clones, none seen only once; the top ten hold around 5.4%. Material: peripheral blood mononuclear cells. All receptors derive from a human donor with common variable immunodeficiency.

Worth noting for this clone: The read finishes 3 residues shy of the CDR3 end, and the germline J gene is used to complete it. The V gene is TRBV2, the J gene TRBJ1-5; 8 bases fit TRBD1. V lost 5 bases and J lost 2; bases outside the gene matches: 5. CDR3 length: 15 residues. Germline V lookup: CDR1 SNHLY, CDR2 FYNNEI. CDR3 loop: CASSSDRAGNQPQHF. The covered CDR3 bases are TGTGCCAGCAGTTCGGACAGGGCTGGCAATCAGCCC. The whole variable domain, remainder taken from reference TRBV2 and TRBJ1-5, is EPEVTQTPSHQVTQMGQEVILRCVPISNHLYFYWYRQILGQKVEFLVSFYNNEISEKSEIFDDQFSVERPDGSNFTLKIRSTKLEDSAMYFCASSSDRAGNQPQHFGDGTRLSIL.

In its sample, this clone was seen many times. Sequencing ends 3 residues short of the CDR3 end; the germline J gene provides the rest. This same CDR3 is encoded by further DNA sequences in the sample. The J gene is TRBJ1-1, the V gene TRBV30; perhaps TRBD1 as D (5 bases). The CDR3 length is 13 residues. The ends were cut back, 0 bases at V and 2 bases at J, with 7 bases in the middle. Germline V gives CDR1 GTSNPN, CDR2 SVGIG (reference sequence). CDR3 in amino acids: CAWSVQGNTEAFF. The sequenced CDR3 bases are TGTGCCTGGAGTGTCCAGGGCAACACTGAA.

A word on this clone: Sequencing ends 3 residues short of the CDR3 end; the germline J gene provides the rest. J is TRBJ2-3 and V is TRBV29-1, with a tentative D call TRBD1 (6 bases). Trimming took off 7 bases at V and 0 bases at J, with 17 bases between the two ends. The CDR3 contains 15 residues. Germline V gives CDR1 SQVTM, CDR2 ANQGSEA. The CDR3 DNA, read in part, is TGCAGCGCGGCACAGGGAGATGCTAGCACAGATACG. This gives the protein CSAAQGDASTDT. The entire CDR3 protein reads CSAAQGDASTDTQYF.

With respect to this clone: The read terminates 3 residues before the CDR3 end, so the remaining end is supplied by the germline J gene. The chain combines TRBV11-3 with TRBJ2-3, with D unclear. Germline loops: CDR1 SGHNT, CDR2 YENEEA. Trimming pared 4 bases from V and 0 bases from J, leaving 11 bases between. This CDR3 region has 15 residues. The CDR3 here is CASSSSRSSTDTQYF. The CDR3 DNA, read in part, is TGTGCCAGCAGCTCCTCCCGTTCTAGCACAGATACG.

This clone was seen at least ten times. CDR3 residues: CASSVDGGSNEQFF. The DNA read from the CDR3 is TGTGCCAGCAGCGTAGATGGGGGGAGCAATGAG. The V and J genes are TRBV7-2 and TRBJ2-1, with D possibly TRBD2 on 6 matching bases. The sequenced fragment ends 3 residues before the CDR3 boundary, so the rest is inferred from the germline J gene. Trimming cost V 5 bases and J 6 bases, with 14 bases left between them. The CDR3 sequence is 14 residues long. The germline V gene has CDR1 SGHTA and CDR2 FQGNSA.

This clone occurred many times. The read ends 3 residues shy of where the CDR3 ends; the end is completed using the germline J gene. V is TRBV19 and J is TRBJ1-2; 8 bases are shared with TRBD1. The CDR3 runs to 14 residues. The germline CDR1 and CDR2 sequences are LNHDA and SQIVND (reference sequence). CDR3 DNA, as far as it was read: TGTGCCAGTAGTTCCCCGGACAGGGTGCGGGGC. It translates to CASSSPDRVRG. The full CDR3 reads CASSSPDRVRGYTF.